These T cell receptor beta chains were read from a single sample in a study of blood T cell repertoires in COVID-19. Method: immunoSEQ multiplex PCR; TCRdb's copy keeps in-frame clones and lacks some. This sample has some 700,000 clones; approximately 90% occur once, and the top ten carry around 0.3%. The sequenced material came from peripheral blood. The receptor set was obtained from a woman younger than 30 with acute or convalescent COVID-19. Each CDR3 is given with its conserved first and last residue. The order of the fields is D gene, V gene, clone size, J gene, CDR3 length, CDR3 DNA, CDR3 protein. A D gene is named only where the DNA matches it firmly. Clone size, where shown, is once, few, many, or a class for clones that have expanded.

>.|TRBV6-1|.|TRBJ1-2|14
TGTGCCAGCAGTGAATCAAACCGGAGGGGAGGCTACACCTTC
CASSESNRRGGYTF
>.|TRBV9|.|TRBJ1-1|14
TGTGCCAGCAGCATTGCGAACTTTCCGACTGAAGCTTTCTTT
CASSIANFPTEAFF
>TRBD1|TRBV5-1|.|TRBJ1-4|15
TGCGCCAGCAGCTTGACGGACAGGGTTGGCGAAAAACTGTTTTTT
CASSLTDRVGEKLFF
>TRBD1|TRBV7-2|once|TRBJ2-7|14
TGTGCCAGCAGCTTAGCTAGGGGGCCCTACGAGCAGTACTTC
CASSLARGPYEQYF
>.|TRBV9|.|TRBJ2-7|14
TGTGCCAGCAGCGTAGGGTACAGGGACTACGAGCAGTACTTC
CASSVGYRDYEQYF
>.|TRBV30|.|TRBJ2-2|12
TGTGCCTGGAGTGTAAGAGGAAGGGAGCTGTTTTTT
CAWSVRGRELFF
>TRBD2|TRBV6-1|.|TRBJ2-5|16
TGTGCCAGCAGTGAAGCGGCGGGAGCCTACCAAGAGACCCAGTACTTC
CASSEAAGAYQETQYF
>TRBD1|TRBV6-2/TRBV6-3|.|TRBJ1-6|18
TGTGCCAGCAGTTACTCGTGGACAGGGGGCCCAAGTGAATCACCCCTCCACTTT
CASSYSWTGGPSESPLHF
>.|TRBV3-1/TRBV3-2|.|TRBJ1-5|15
TGTGCCAGCAGCCCGAGGGGGGGGGCGAACCAGCCCCAGCATTTT
CASSPRGGANQPQHF
>TRBD1|TRBV6-1|.|TRBJ2-7|15
TGTGCCAGCAGTGAAAGGGTACAGGGGGCTAACGAGCAGTACTTC
CASSERVQGANEQYF
>.|TRBV18|.|TRBJ1-2|13
TGTGCCAGCTCACCACGGGACACCGATGGCTACACCTTC
CASSPRDTDGYTF
>.|TRBV19|once|TRBJ1-6|16
TGTGCCAGTAGTTCCCGGGTGGGGGGGATAAATTCACCCCTCCACTTT
CASSSRVGGINSPLHF
>.|TRBV11-2|.|TRBJ1-3|16
TGTGCCAGCAGCAGTTTCAGGGCCTCCTCTGGAAACACCATATATTTT
CASSSFRASSGNTIYF
>.|TRBV7-3|.|TRBJ2-1|13
TGTGCCAGCAGCCCCGGGATAAACAATGAGCAGTTCTTC
CASSPGINNEQFF
>TRBD1|TRBV11-2|.|TRBJ1-2|14
TGTGCCAGCAGCCGCCCATCACTACAGGGGGGCTACACCTTC
CASSRPSLQGGYTF
>.|TRBV6-5|.|TRBJ2-3|14
TGTGCCACCTTCGAGGGCCTAAGCACAGATACGCAGTATTTT
CATFEGLSTDTQYF
>TRBD1|TRBV6-2/TRBV6-3|.|TRBJ2-5|15
TGTGCCAGCAGTTCGCCCCGGACAGGCCAAGAGACCCAGTACTTC
CASSSPRTGQETQYF
>.|TRBV19|.|TRBJ1-2|13
TGTGCCAGTAGTATCGGCAGGGTCTATGGCTACACCTTC
CASSIGRVYGYTF
>TRBD1|TRBV6-1|once|TRBJ2-7|15
TGTGCCAGCAGTCCTCAGGGGGCGCGGTCCTACGAGCAGTACTTC
CASSPQGARSYEQYF
>TRBD1|TRBV18|.|TRBJ1-4|15
TGTGCCAGCTCACCAACGGACAGGGGACGTGAAAAACTGTTTTTT
CASSPTDRGREKLFF
>TRBD1|TRBV5-1|.|TRBJ2-6|15
TGCGCCAGCAGCCTCACAGGGGAGTGGGCCAACGTCCTGACTTTC
CASSLTGEWANVLTF
>.|TRBV29-1|.|TRBJ2-1|13
TGCAGCGTTGTGCATTCTAACTACAATGAGCAGTTCTTC
CSVVHSNYNEQFF
>TRBD2|TRBV19|.|TRBJ2-2|17
TGTGCTTCTGGATGGGCTAGCGGGGGGCGGGACACCGGGGAGCTGTTTTTT
CASGWASGGRDTGELFF
>.|TRBV9|.|TRBJ1-1|12
TGTGCCAGCAGCGATGACAGGAGTGAAGCTTTCTTT
CASSDDRSEAFF
>TRBD1|TRBV4-3|.|TRBJ2-1|16
TGCGCCAGCAGCCAAGTCGATGGACAGGGGGCGAATGAGCAGTTCTTC
CASSQVDGQGANEQFF